These 28 T cell receptor beta chains came from one sample sequenced in a study of regulatory T cells in long-lasting Graves disease. As for time point: newly diagnosed GD, antithyroid drugs for less than 3 months. After RNA was extracted from PBMCs, the TCR library was made from it. Arm-PCR of CDR3 regions with iRepertoire HTBI primers generated TCR beta libraries. Using its own MiXCR run on the multiplex PCR reads, TCRdb lists one record per CDR3 protein. The sample has 360,000 or so distinct CDR3 sequences, 10% to 15% seen once; the top ten hold approximately 17%. This sample was shared with a second study, whose subject was T cells in Graves' hyperthyroidism and ophthalmopathy.

The sample consisted of peripheral blood mononuclear cells (PBMCs), taken at new diagnosis, from a patient treated with antithyroid drugs. The receptor source for this set is a woman aged 18-29 years with Graves disease.

This chain joins TRBV20-1 and TRBJ2-6, with a tentative D call TRBD2 (6 bases). The CDR3 is 15 amino acids. Germline V gene sequence: CDR1 DFQATT, CDR2 SNEGSKA (reference sequence). The V end lost 3 bases, the J end lost 0 bases, and 9 bases lay between the germline ends. The CDR3 region is CSASRGSSGANVLTF. The CDR3 DNA sequence: TGCAGTGCTAGTCGGGGGAGCTCTGGGGCCAACGTCCTGACTTTC.

Details on this clonotype: A read error likely explains this, since a far larger clone differs by one base. For the CDR3, the DNA is TGTGCCAGCAGCTTAATCGGGGACACTAACTATGGCTACACCTTC. Its protein is CASSLIGDTNYGYTF. This chain links TRBV28 with TRBJ1-2; possible D gene TRBD1, 6 bases. V was trimmed by 6 bases and J by 0 bases, leaving 14 bases between them. This CDR3 is built from 15 residues. CDR1 is MDHEN and CDR2 is SYDVKM in the germline V gene.

A note on this clonotype: One base separates it from a far larger clone, so it is likely a read error. CDR3 sequence (DNA): TGTGCCAGCAGAGCCCAAGACGGGGGCCAGGATGAGCAGTTCTTC. Its protein product is CASRAQDGGQDEQFF. V gene TRBV6-2 or TRBV6-3 combines with J gene TRBJ2-1; D is perhaps TRBD1 or TRBD2 (6 bases each). The V gene lost 6 bases and the J gene lost 8 bases, with 20 bases spanning the gap. Germline V CDR1 and CDR2: MNHEY, SVGEGT. This CDR3 has 15 residues.

At least ten counts were recorded for this clonotype. This chain links TRBV10-3 with TRBJ2-5; 7 bases are a match to TRBD2. This CDR3 region has 14 residues. CDR1 and CDR2 (germline): ENHRY, SYGVKD. Trimming cost V 0 bases and J 3 bases; bases outside gene matches: 1. Here the CDR3 DNA reads TGTGCCATCAGTGAGTCAAGCGGGGAAGAGACCCAGTACTTC. Translated, it gives CAISESSGEETQYF.

This clonotype was picked up a small number of times. This chain connects TRBV20-1 to TRBJ2-1, with D perhaps assigned TRBD1 or TRBD2 (5 bases each). V lost 7 bases and J 5 bases, leaving 18 bases between the germline ends. The CDR3 sequence is 14 residues long. CDR1 is DFQATT and CDR2 is SNEGSKA in the germline V gene (reference sequence). The CDR3 protein is CSVYLGTGNNEQFF. CDR3 coding DNA: TGCAGTGTCTATCTAGGGACCGGGAACAATGAGCAGTTCTTC.

This clonotype came up many times. The chain links TRBV20-1 to TRBJ2-1; the match to TRBD2 covers 13 bases. The CDR3 consists of 14 residues. Germline V gene sequence: CDR1 DFQATT, CDR2 SNEGSKA (reference sequence). V lost 6 bases to trimming and J lost 8 bases; unmatched junction nucleotides: 7. Here the CDR3 DNA reads TGCAGTGCCCCACTAGCGGGAGGGCCCGATGAGCAGTTCTTC. Its protein product is CSAPLAGGPDEQFF.

This clonotype has at least ten counts. The chain links TRBV7-8 to TRBJ2-7; TRBD1 matches 9 bases. This CDR3 spans 15 amino acids. V was pared by 5 bases and J by 6 bases, with 11 bases of the junction left unmatched. Germline values: CDR1 SGHVS, CDR2 FQNEAQ. CDR3 coding DNA: TGTGCCAGCAGCCTCGGGACAGGGTTTCGTAGCGAGCAGTACGTC. Its protein is CASSLGTGFRSEQYV.

This clonotype has ten or more counts. The chain links TRBV6-2 or TRBV6-3 to TRBJ1-2, with D tentatively TRBD1 (6 bases). V was trimmed by 5 bases and J by 2 bases, leaving 18 bases between them. CDR3 length: 16 residues. Germline V gene lookup returns CDR1 MNHEY and CDR2 SVGEGT. The CDR3 DNA is TGTGCCAGCAGTGATGGAGTTATTGACAGGAACTATGGCTACACCTTC. Translation gives CASSDGVIDRNYGYTF.

This clonotype was seen repeatedly, ten times or more. The chain has TRBV7-9 and TRBJ2-1, with unresolved D. V gave up 10 bases and J gave up 10 bases, with 11 bases separating them. CDR1 SEHNR and CDR2 FQNEAQ come from the germline V gene (reference sequence). This CDR3 comprises 10 residues. The CDR3 loop reads CATGWVEQFF. The CDR3 bases are TGTGCCACCGGTTGGGTGGAGCAGTTCTTC. Full variable domain (missing parts from reference TRBV7-9 and TRBJ2-1): DTGVSQNPRHKITKRGQNVTFRCDPISEHNRLYWYRQTLGQGPEFLTYFQNEAQLEKSRLLSDRFSAERPKGSFSTLEIQRTEQGDSAMYLCATGWVEQFFGPGTRLTVL.

The table lists this clonotype with many counts. The chain couples TRBV5-1 to TRBJ2-7; TRBD2 matches at 7 bases. The CDR3 spans 13 residues. Germline CDR1 and CDR2: SGHRS and YFSETQ. V lost 5 bases, J lost 4 bases, and 6 bases stayed unmatched. CDR3 loop: CASRVGGYYEQYF. DNA of the CDR3: TGCGCCAGCAGAGTCGGGGGGTATTACGAGCAGTACTTC.

This clonotype was seen at least ten times. This sequence joins TRBV6-2 or TRBV6-3 and TRBJ2-1; 8 positions match TRBD2. CDR1 is MNHEY and CDR2 is SVGEGT in the germline V gene. The V segment lost 2 bases and the J segment 4 bases; nucleotides outside the gene matches: 4. This CDR3 is 15 amino acids long. The CDR3 DNA reads as TGTGCCAGCAGTTACGTACTAGCGGTATACAATGAGCAGTTCTTC. Residues: CASSYVLAVYNEQFF.

Of note for this clonotype: Given a much more abundant clone one base away, this may be a read error. The genes are TRBV6-5 and TRBJ2-7; possibly TRBD1 for D (5 bases). Germline CDR1 is MNHEY and CDR2 is SVGAGI. The CDR3 runs to 16 residues. The CDR3: CAGSYPPAGNPYEQYV. CDR3 coding DNA: TGTGCCGGCAGTTACCCCCCGGCAGGGAATCCCTACGAGCAGTACGTC.

The chain joins TRBV4-1 to TRBJ2-7; tentatively, D is TRBD1 (6 bases). Germline V lookup: CDR1 MGHRA, CDR2 YSYEKL. V was cut by 3 bases and J by 1 base, with 16 bases left in between. This CDR3 has 16 residues. As DNA, the CDR3 is TGCGCCAGCAGCCAGGCCGGACCTCAGGGGTCCTACGAGCAGTACGTC. Translated, it gives CASSQAGPQGSYEQYV.

This clonotype came up a few times. The V call is TRBV10-3, the J call TRBJ2-1, with 7 bases lining up with TRBD2. Per germline, CDR1 ENHRY and CDR2 SYGVKD. This CDR3 spans 20 amino acids. J lost 8 bases, V lost 0 bases, and 22 bases had no gene match. Here the CDR3 reads CAISESIRRERGGMSYEQFF. The CDR3 DNA follows: TGTGCCATCAGTGAGTCGATCCGTCGGGAGCGGGGAGGGATGAGCTATGAGCAGTTCTTC.

This clonotype has at least ten counts. The rearrangement links TRBV19 to TRBJ2-1; 8 positions agree with TRBD2. The V gene end was trimmed by 6 bases and the J gene end by 7 bases; junction bases not matched to a gene: 5. CDR1 and CDR2 from the germline V gene are LNHDA and SQIVND (reference sequence). CDR3 length equals 13 residues. CDR3 in DNA: TGTGCCAGTAGGGGGACTAGTACAAATGAGCAGTTCTTC. Translated, it gives CASRGTSTNEQFF. Full variable domain (outside the CDR3, taken from reference TRBV19 and TRBJ2-1): DGGITQSPKYLFRKEGQNVTLSCEQNLNHDAMYWYRQDPGQGLRLIYYSQIVNDFQKGDIAEGYSVSREKKESFPLTVTSAQKNPTAFYLCASRGTSTNEQFFGPGTRLTVL.

This clonotype was recorded at least ten times. The genes are TRBV10-3 and TRBJ2-1, with a weak D call TRBD2 (6 bases). The CDR3 runs 16 residues. V was cut by 0 bases and J by 6 bases, with 15 bases left in between. Per the germline V gene, CDR1 is ENHRY and CDR2 is SYGVKD. In nucleotides, the CDR3 is TGTGCCATCAGTGAGTCGGTAGCGGCTAGGGGCAATGAGCAGTTCTTC. Translation: CAISESVAARGNEQFF.

This clonotype has at least ten counts. One junction end does not reproduce the germline sequence, and a read error may be involved. The rearrangement links TRBV11-1 to TRBJ1-1; possibly TRBD1 for D (6 bases). This CDR3 has 16 amino acids. The germline CDR1 and CDR2 sequences are SGHAT and FQDESV (reference sequence). CDR3 residues: CASSQEAGARLTEAFF. CDR3 DNA: TGCGCCAGCAGCCAAGAAGCGGGGGCACGACTAACTGAAGCTTTCTTT.

This clonotype has more than one count but fewer than ten. The CDR3 nucleotides read TGTGCCATCAGTACAGGGGGCCGCAGTGGCAATCAGCCCCAGCATTTT. It encodes CAISTGGRSGNQPQHF. The chain carries TRBV10-3 and TRBJ1-5, with 9 nucleotides matching TRBD1. CDR1 ENHRY and CDR2 SYGVKD come from the germline V gene. V was clipped by 5 bases and J by 2 bases; unmatched bases: 7. The CDR3 is 16 residues long.

V usage is TRBV7-2 and J usage is TRBJ1-2, with TRBD1 as a possible D gene (5 bases). Germline lookup yields CDR1 SGHTA and CDR2 FQGNSA. The CDR3 runs 18 residues. With 1 base removed from V and 6 bases from J, the gap between germline ends came to 24 bases. CDR3 sequence: CASSLDIMGLRVRDGYTF. DNA for the CDR3: TGTGCCAGCAGCTTAGATATTATGGGACTTAGGGTGCGAGATGGCTACACCTTC.

This clonotype appeared many times. V gene TRBV6-5 combines with J gene TRBJ1-1, with TRBD1 identical over 9 bases. The CDR3 has 16 residues. V trimming: 0 bases; J trimming: 8 bases; junction bases outside the gene matches: 10. The germline gives CDR1 MNHEY, CDR2 SVGAGI. The CDR3 coding sequence is TGTGCCAGCAGTTACTCCAGATACGACAGGGGGTGGGAAGCTTTCTTT. Translation: CASSYSRYDRGWEAFF.

In regard to this clonotype: Just one base apart from a much larger clone, this may be a read error. V gene TRBV6-5 combines with J gene TRBJ1-6; 7 nucleotides line up with TRBD1. CDR3 size: 14 residues. Germline V lookup: CDR1 MNHEY, CDR2 SVGAGI. Trimming took 4 bases from V and 11 from J; bases not matched to a gene: 8. CDR3 coding DNA: TGTGCCAGCAGTTTCGGGACAGAAATTCCACCCCTCCACTTT. Encoded protein: CASSFGTEIPPLHF.

This clonotype was counted many times. The rearrangement links TRBV2 to TRBJ1-2; the D gene is possibly TRBD1 (5 bases). Germline V gives CDR1 SNHLY, CDR2 FYNNEI. V was pared by 6 bases and J by 0 bases, with 14 bases between. The CDR3 contains 15 residues. CDR3: CASRRSWGANYGYTF. DNA of the CDR3: TGTGCCAGCAGAAGATCGTGGGGGGCTAACTATGGCTACACCTTC.

In its sample, this clonotype was seen many times. The V and J genes are TRBV24-1 and TRBJ2-1; D is unclear. The germline V and J ends were trimmed by 3 bases and 5 bases, with 7 bases remaining between them. Germline CDR1 KGHDR, CDR2 SFDVKD. The CDR3 runs to 13 residues. The chain's CDR3 is CATSDHTNNEQFF. The CDR3 nucleotides read TGTGCCACCAGTGATCATACAAACAATGAGCAGTTCTTC.

This clonotype showed up many times. CDR3 sequence (DNA): TGTGCCAGCATCGGCGGAGATACGCAGTATTTT. It translates to CASIGGDTQYF. The V call is TRBV27, the J call TRBJ2-3; D uncertain. The V and J ends lost 7 bases and 5 bases respectively, with 7 bases between them. Germline V lookup: CDR1 MNHEY, CDR2 SMNVEV (reference sequence). This CDR3 has 11 residues.

This clonotype was picked up many times. V gene TRBV28 combines with J gene TRBJ2-5; perhaps TRBD1 as D (6 bases). In germline, CDR1 is MDHEN, CDR2 SYDVKM. CDR3 length equals 17 residues. The germline V and J ends were trimmed by 6 bases and 3 bases, with 23 bases remaining between them. This CDR3 is CASSLNRASASKETQYF. CDR3 DNA sequence: TGTGCCAGCAGCCTCAACAGGGCGTCGGCCAGCAAAGAGACCCAGTACTTC.

There are a few counts of this clonotype. This chain links TRBV4-3 with TRBJ2-7, with 11 positions matching TRBD2. Germline assignment: CDR1 LGHNA and CDR2 YSLEER. With V trimmed by 0 bases and J by 0 bases, 10 bases remained unmatched. CDR3 size: 19 residues. The CDR3 DNA reads as TGCGCCAGCAGCCAAGAAGGGACTAGCGGATTCCTAAGCTCCTACGAGCAGTACTTC. Protein: CASSQEGTSGFLSSYEQYF.

The rearrangement links TRBV29-1 to TRBJ2-1, with a tentative D call TRBD1 (5 bases). CDR1 and CDR2 from the germline V gene are SQVTM and ANQGSEA. The CDR3 consists of 15 residues. V shed 6 bases and J shed 2 bases, with 17 bases lying between them. As DNA, the CDR3 is TGCAGCGTCCAACGACAGCCGAGCCCCTACAATGAGCAGTTCTTC. It encodes CSVQRQPSPYNEQFF.

Notes on this clonotype: Given a much more abundant clone one base away, this may be a read error. This sequence joins TRBV9 and TRBJ2-7, with TRBD1 matching 8 bases. Germline lookup yields CDR1 SGDLS and CDR2 YYNGEE. V gave up 0 bases and J gave up 1 base; unmatched junction bases: 6. The CDR3 covers 16 residues. CDR3 in amino acids: CASSVDAGGISYEQYV. The CDR3 DNA sequence: TGTGCCAGCAGCGTAGACGCAGGGGGCATATCCTACGAGCAGTACGTC.